The sequence of this T cell receptor (delta chain) was determined in a study of gamma-delta chains in newborns, infants, children. This clone showed up just a few times. TCRdb shows a much larger clone's protein in place of this DNA's translation, and the two differ at residue 3, likely through a read error; the protein shown is translated from the DNA. TCRdb re-analyzed the reads via CATT. The data show thousands of delta-chain clones, about 0.29% seen once. The CDR3 contains 17 residues. Looked up from germline, CDR1 is GEAIGNYY and CDR2 is EKD. The source is a child who was a newborn, infant or young child, either healthy, febrile or measles-vaccinated (not recorded which). The sample consisted of blood. This chain joins TRDV2 and TRDJ3; tentative D call: TRDD3 (6 bases). The CDR3 coding sequence is TGTGCCCGTGACACCGAGGGGGAGAACTGGGACACCCGACAGATGTTTTTC. This gives the protein CARDTEGENWDTRQMFF.